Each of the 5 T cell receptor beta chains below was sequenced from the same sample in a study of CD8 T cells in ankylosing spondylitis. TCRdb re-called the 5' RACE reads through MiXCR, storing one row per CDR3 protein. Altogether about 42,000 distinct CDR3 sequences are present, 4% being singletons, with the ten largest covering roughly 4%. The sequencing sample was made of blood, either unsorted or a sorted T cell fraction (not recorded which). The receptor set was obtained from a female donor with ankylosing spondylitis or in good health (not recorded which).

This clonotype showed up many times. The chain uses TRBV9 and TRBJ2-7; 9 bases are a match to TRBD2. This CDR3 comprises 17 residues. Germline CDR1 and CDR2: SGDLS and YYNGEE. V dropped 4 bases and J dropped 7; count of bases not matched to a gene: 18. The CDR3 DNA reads TGTGCCAGCAGCCCCGGGGAGGGACTAGCACGGGGCGGGGAGCAGTACTTC. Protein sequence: CASSPGEGLARGGEQYF.

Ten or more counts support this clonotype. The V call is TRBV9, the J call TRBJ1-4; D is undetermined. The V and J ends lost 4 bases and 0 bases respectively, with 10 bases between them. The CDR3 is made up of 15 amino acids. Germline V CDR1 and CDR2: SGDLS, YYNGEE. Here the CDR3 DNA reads TGTGCCAGCAGCCCACGGGATCCAACTAATGAAAAACTGTTTTTT. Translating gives CASSPRDPTNEKLFF.

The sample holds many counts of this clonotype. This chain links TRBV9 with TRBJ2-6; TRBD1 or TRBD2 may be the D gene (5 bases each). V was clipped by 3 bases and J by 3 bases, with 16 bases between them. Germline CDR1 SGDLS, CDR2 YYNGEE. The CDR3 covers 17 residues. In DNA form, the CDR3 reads TGTGCCAGCAGCGCCGGGGCCGATGCTGGTGGGGCCAACGTCCTGACTTTC. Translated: CASSAGADAGGANVLTF.

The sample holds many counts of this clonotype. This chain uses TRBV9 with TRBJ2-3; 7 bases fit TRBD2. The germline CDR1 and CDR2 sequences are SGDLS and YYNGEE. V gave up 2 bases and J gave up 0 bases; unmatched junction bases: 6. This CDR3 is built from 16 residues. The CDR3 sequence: CASSVLGGSSTDTQYF. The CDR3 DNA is TGTGCCAGCAGCGTCCTCGGGGGGAGCAGCACAGATACGCAGTATTTT.

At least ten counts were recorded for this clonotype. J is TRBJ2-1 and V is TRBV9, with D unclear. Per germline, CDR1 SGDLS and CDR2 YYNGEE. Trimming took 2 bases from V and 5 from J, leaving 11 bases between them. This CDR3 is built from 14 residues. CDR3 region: CASSVSEVNNEQFF. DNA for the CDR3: TGTGCCAGCAGCGTTTCCGAGGTAAACAATGAGCAGTTCTTC.